A single sample gave rise to the 16 T cell receptor beta chains below, sequenced in a study of T-cell reconstitution after alpha-beta-depleted transplantation in children. This sample's TCRbeta library carried unique molecular identifier barcodes. TCRdb independently ran MiXCR on the PCR reads; one entry per CDR3 protein. The data contain 500,000 or so distinct CDR3 sequences, about 31% of them seen just once; the ten biggest clones take up approximately 2.3%. The sequenced sample was PBMCs from the stem cell graft donor, obtained from the stem cell graft. The receptors originated from a human donor who donated a stem cell graft to a child with aplastic anemia.

V and J are TRBV12-3 or TRBV12-4 and TRBJ1-3; possibly TRBD1 for D (5 bases). The CDR3 runs to 13 residues. Trimming removed 7 bases from V and 4 bases from J, with 11 bases in between. The CDR3 sequence: CASIKGPGNTIYF. CDR3 sequence (DNA): TGTGCCAGCATCAAGGGACCGGGAAACACCATATATTTT.

This clonotype occurred a few times. V is TRBV5-1 and J is TRBJ2-5; no definite D call. Deletions cut 0 bases from V and 5 bases from J, with 8 bases between. CDR1 and CDR2 (germline): SGHRS, YFSETQ. This CDR3 has 13 residues. The CDR3 bases are TGCGCCAGCAGCTTGGCCGGCCCGGAGACCCAGTACTTC. This translates into CASSLAGPETQYF.

The chain joins TRBV19 to TRBJ2-1, with D unclear. There are 17 residues in the CDR3. Germline V gives CDR1 LNHDA, CDR2 SQIVND (reference sequence). Trimming cost V 1 base and J 2 bases, with 15 bases left between them. The CDR3 is CASSIGGWRIPYNEQFF. CDR3 in DNA: TGTGCCAGTAGTATAGGGGGATGGCGGATCCCCTACAATGAGCAGTTCTTC.

The chain is built from TRBV7-2 and TRBJ1-6; no clear D gene. The CDR3 runs 14 residues. The V end was cut by 3 bases, the J end by 8 bases, with 11 bases between. Looked up from germline, CDR1 is SGHTA and CDR2 is FQGNSA. The DNA of the CDR3 is TGTGCCAGCAGCTTCGGCCAGTTTGATTCACCCCTCCACTTT. This sequence encodes CASSFGQFDSPLHF.

The J gene is TRBJ2-1, the V gene TRBV27; D uncertain. From germline, CDR1 is MNHEY and CDR2 SMNVEV (reference sequence). CDR3 length: 13 amino acids. V lost 2 bases to trimming and J lost 8 bases, with 10 bases between them. CDR3 loop: CASSLTSFHEQFF. The CDR3 DNA reads as TGTGCCAGCAGTTTAACCTCCTTCCATGAGCAGTTCTTC.

V usage is TRBV12-3 or TRBV12-4 and J usage is TRBJ2-2; D not certain. V was trimmed by 3 bases and J by 5 bases, leaving 7 bases between them. The CDR3 covers 13 residues. The CDR3: CASSFWGTGELFF. CDR3 nucleotides: TGTGCCAGCAGTTTTTGGGGTACCGGGGAGCTGTTTTTT.

V usage is TRBV11-2 and J usage is TRBJ1-1, with 7 nucleotides matching TRBD1. V dropped 1 base and J dropped 11; count of bases not matched to a gene: 4. The CDR3 contains 12 residues. CDR1 SGHAT and CDR2 FQNNGV come from the germline V gene. CDR3 DNA sequence: TGTGCCAGCAGCTTAGGAAACAGGGGCGCTTTCTTT. The encoded protein is CASSLGNRGAFF. Full variable domain (missing parts from reference TRBV11-2 and TRBJ1-1): EAGVAQSPRYKIIEKRQSVAFWCNPISGHATLYWYQQILGQGPKLLIQFQNNGVVDDSQLPKDRFSAERLKGVDSTLKIQPAKLEDSAVYLCASSLGNRGAFFGQGTRLTVV.

The chain has TRBV12-3 or TRBV12-4 and TRBJ1-5, with 7 bases fitting TRBD1. The CDR3 runs 15 residues. V lost 2 bases, J lost 6 bases, and 7 bases stayed unmatched. This chain's CDR3 is CASSLMGQFGQPQHF. The CDR3 DNA sequence: TGTGCCAGCAGTTTAATGGGACAGTTCGGTCAGCCCCAGCATTTT.

In its sample, this clonotype was seen a few times. The chain recombines TRBV29-1 with TRBJ1-1, with D uncertain. This CDR3 region has 10 residues. CDR1 is SQVTM, CDR2 ANQGSEA, per germline. Deletions cut 2 bases from V and 3 bases from J, with 1 base between. Written as DNA, the CDR3 is TGCAGCGTTGAACACACTGAAGCTTTCTTT. Protein product: CSVEHTEAFF.

This clonotype has just a few counts. The chain recombines TRBV11-3 with TRBJ2-1, with D perhaps matching TRBD2 (6 bases). Trimming took 0 bases from V and 9 from J, leaving 18 bases between them. Per germline, CDR1 SGHNT and CDR2 YENEEA. CDR3 length equals 16 residues. The CDR3 nucleotides are TGTGCCAGCAGCTTAGACTTTGGGGGGAGAGCGGTTGAGCAGTTCTTC. Translation: CASSLDFGGRAVEQFF.

This clonotype has a handful of counts. The gene calls are TRBV15 and TRBJ2-3; D may be TRBD1 (6 bases). There are 13 residues in the CDR3. Per the germline V gene, CDR1 is LNHNV and CDR2 is YYDKDF (reference sequence). The V end lost 5 bases, the J end lost 3 bases, and 9 bases lay between the germline ends. The CDR3 DNA follows: TGTGCCACCAGCTACAGGGTTACAGATACGCAGTATTTT. Protein product: CATSYRVTDTQYF.

The chain employs TRBV25-1 and TRBJ2-1; D is possibly TRBD1 or TRBD2 (5 bases each). The CDR3 contains 14 residues. Germline CDR1 is MGHDK and CDR2 is SYGVNS. The V end lost 1 base, the J end lost 7 bases, and 11 bases lay between the germline ends. DNA for the CDR3: TGTGCCAGCAGTGAATGGGACCTGGAGAATGAGCAGTTCTTC. Protein product: CASSEWDLENEQFF.

This clonotype is a singleton in its sample. This chain links TRBV9 with TRBJ1-1; a weak D match, TRBD1 (5 bases). Trimming pared 3 bases from V and 0 bases from J, leaving 9 bases between. CDR3 size: 14 residues. Germline-derived CDR1 and CDR2 are SGDLS and YYNGEE. In DNA form, the CDR3 reads TGTGCCAGCAGCGAGGGGACGGTGAACACTGAAGCTTTCTTT. As protein: CASSEGTVNTEAFF.

The rearrangement links TRBV7-7 to TRBJ2-5; D uncertain. V gave up 5 bases and J gave up 5 bases, with 15 bases separating them. The CDR3 is 14 amino acids. Germline CDR1 and CDR2: SSHAT and FNYEAQ (reference sequence). In DNA form, the CDR3 reads TGTGCCAGCAGCCCACGGGCCGCCCGGGAGACCCAGTACTTC. Translated, it gives CASSPRAARETQYF.

This rearrangement joins TRBV6-1 to TRBJ1-5; no reliable D call. The germline gives CDR1 MNHNS, CDR2 SASEGT. The CDR3 length is 14 residues. The V end was cut by 8 bases, the J end by 1 base, with 12 bases between. This chain's CDR3 is CASSGPTSNQPQHF. CDR3 coding DNA: TGTGCCAGCTCGGGCCCAACCAGCAATCAGCCCCAGCATTTT.

The genes are TRBV28 and TRBJ2-1, with TRBD2 identical over 10 bases. The CDR3 is 16 amino acids. Germline CDR1 is MDHEN and CDR2 is SYDVKM. With 7 bases clipped from V and 0 bases from J, the junction kept 6 bases outside the gene matches. The CDR3 region has the DNA TGTGCCAGCACAGAGCGGGAGGGAGTCTCCTACAATGAGCAGTTCTTC. It yields the protein CASTEREGVSYNEQFF.